What follows is one T cell receptor (beta chain) and its context. Assay: immunoSEQ multiplex PCR; the TCRdb copy retains only in-frame clones and omits some. The sample records around 380,000 clones, around 87% being singletons. Germline-derived CDR1 and CDR2 are SGHDN and FVKESK. This CDR3 has 14 residues. Trimming left V 5 bases short and J 10 bases short, with 15 bases between. Recruits, aged about 18 to 100 years, lived in 24 US areas. Recovered status applied to Cohort 3 donors who had two consecutive negative PCRs. It also applied to those with clearance or with symptom resolution. The data were taken from a study of blood T cell repertoires in COVID-19.

V is TRBV14 and J is TRBJ1-6; perhaps TRBD1 as D (5 bases). The origin of this receptor is a man aged 30 to 45 who had recovered from COVID-19. The sequenced sample consisted of PBMCs or T cells enriched from blood (not recorded which). CDR3: CASSTTWGRSPLHF. The DNA for the CDR3 is TGTGCCAGCAGCACCACTTGGGGCAGATCACCCCTCCACTTT. Combining the CDR3 with reference TRBV14 and TRBJ1-6 gives the whole variable domain EAGVTQFPSHSVIEKGQTVTLRCDPISGHDNLYWYRRVMGKEIKFLLHFVKESKQDESGMPNNRFLAERTGGTYSTLKVQPAELEDSGVYFCASSTTWGRSPLHFGNGTRLTVT.